One sample yielded the 18 T cell receptor beta chains listed below, sequenced in a study of T cells in Graves' hyperthyroidism and ophthalmopathy (dated by TCRdb to about 2019). Libraries were built with multiplex PCR. Sequenced using an Illumina HiSeq 2000. The TCR beta CDR3 regions were amplified from the RNA transcripts. The first round of RT-PCR for the TCR CDR3 was performed with the HTBI primer set and the Qiagen OneStep RT-PCR kit. The public reads were reprocessed in TCRdb via fastp at Q25 and MiXCR, keeping in-frame beta chains. Every distinct CDR3 protein forms one entry, paired with its most common genes and DNA. Recorded for this sample are roughly 96,000 distinct CDR3 sequences; roughly half of them occurred a single time. The ten largest make up less than 30% of the sample. Sequencing was done on a sample of blood. The receptor source for this set is a woman aged 40 to 55 with Graves' hyperthyroidism.

This chain uses TRBV7-8 with TRBJ1-5; weak D call: TRBD1 (6 bases). The CDR3 loop spans 19 amino acids. CDR1 is SGHVS and CDR2 is FQNEAQ in the germline V gene. The V gene lost 5 bases and the J gene lost 6 bases, with 29 bases spanning the gap. In DNA form, the CDR3 reads TGTGCCAGCAGCCAACTAGCGGGAGGGGCCGGGGGGCAGGGTCAGCCCCAGCATTTT. Its translation is CASSQLAGGAGGQGQPQHF.

There are a few counts of this clonotype. The chain employs TRBV12-3 or TRBV12-4 and TRBJ1-2, with 9 positions matching TRBD1. This CDR3 comprises 15 residues. With V trimmed by 3 bases and J by 5 bases, 7 bases remained unmatched. This chain's CDR3 is CASSFTGGISYGYTF. CDR3 nucleotide sequence: TGTGCCAGCAGTTTTACAGGGGGCATCTCTTATGGCTACACCTTC.

This clonotype was observed many times. The genes are TRBV7-2 and TRBJ1-5; no clear D. V was pared by 0 bases and J by 11 bases, with 17 bases between. There are 15 residues in the CDR3. The germline gives CDR1 SGHTA, CDR2 FQGNSA. The CDR3 loop is CASSLAAGGLTAQHF. Here the CDR3 DNA reads TGTGCCAGCAGCTTAGCGGCCGGTGGGCTAACGGCCCAGCATTTT.

A note on this clonotype: Germline is not matched at one junction end, which may reflect a read error. The CDR3 region is CASRTGANTEASF. The CDR3 bases are TGTGCCAGCAGGACAGGGGCTAACACTGAGGCTTCCTTT. The chain joins TRBV6-6 to TRBJ1-1; 8 bases agree with TRBD1. The CDR3 length is 13 residues. Germline values: CDR1 MNHNY, CDR2 SVGAGI (reference sequence).

The gene calls are TRBV7-2 and TRBJ2-1; either TRBD1 or TRBD2 may fit D (6 bases each). V lost 4 bases and J 7 bases, leaving 14 bases between the germline ends. Germline lookup yields CDR1 SGHTA and CDR2 FQGNSA. The CDR3 sequence is 14 residues long. CDR3 protein: CASSSSGDTNEQFF. The CDR3 DNA is TGTGCCAGCAGCTCCTCGGGGGACACGAATGAGCAGTTCTTC.

The V call is TRBV15, the J call TRBJ1-2; D gene ambiguous. V lost 3 bases and J lost 4, with 9 bases in between. In germline, CDR1 is LNHNV, CDR2 YYDKDF (reference sequence). The CDR3 spans 13 residues. The DNA of the CDR3 is TGTGCCACCAGCAGTTCAGCTCTCTATGGCTACACCTTC. Its translation: CATSSSALYGYTF.

This clonotype occurred many times. The V call is TRBV7-3, the J call TRBJ1-2, with D possibly TRBD1 on 5 matching bases. This CDR3 is built from 15 residues. With 0 bases removed from V and 6 bases from J, the gap between germline ends came to 14 bases. Per the germline V gene, CDR1 is SGHTA and CDR2 is FQGTGA. The CDR3 loop is CASSLTGGPGDGYTF. The CDR3 DNA is TGTGCCAGCAGCTTAACGGGAGGGCCGGGGGATGGCTACACCTTC. The variable domain in full, completed from reference TRBV7-3 and TRBJ1-2, reads GAGVSQTPSNKVTEKGKYVELRCDPISGHTALYWYRQSLGQGPEFLIYFQGTGAADDSGLPNDRFFAVRPEGSVSTLKIQRTERGDSAVYLCASSLTGGPGDGYTFGSGTRLTVV.

This rearrangement joins TRBV6-6 to TRBJ2-7; D is perhaps TRBD1 (5 bases). Trimming stripped 4 bases from V and 2 bases from J, with 15 bases between. Per germline, CDR1 MNHNY and CDR2 SVGAGI (reference sequence). This CDR3 comprises 15 residues. The CDR3 reads CASSSSGFKPYEQYF. The DNA of the CDR3 is TGTGCCAGCAGTTCCTCAGGGTTCAAACCCTACGAGCAGTACTTC.

This clonotype was counted only a few times. This chain uses TRBV7-2 with TRBJ1-1; D uncertain. Germline V gene data show CDR1 as SGHTA and CDR2 as FQGNSA. CDR3 length: 13 residues. V lost 5 bases and J 7 bases, leaving 14 bases between the germline ends. CDR3 nucleotides: TGTGCCAGCAGCCCGAGGGCGCCGGGTGAAGCTTTCTTT. It specifies CASSPRAPGEAFF.

Of note for this clonotype: One junction end disagrees with the germline gene, perhaps due to a read error. The rearrangement uses TRBV15 and TRBJ1-4; TRBD1 is a possible D gene (6 bases). The CDR3 spans 17 residues. From germline, CDR1 is LNHNV and CDR2 YYDKDF (reference sequence). The CDR3 reads CASSQAYRDPTNEKLFF. The CDR3 DNA follows: TGTGCCAGCAGCCAAGCTTACAGGGACCCAACTAATGAAAAACTGTTTTTT.

The chain is built from TRBV6-1 and TRBJ2-2, with TRBD2 matching over 8 bases. There are 18 residues in the CDR3. The germline CDR1 and CDR2 sequences are MNHNS and SASEGT. Losses at the gene ends were 9 bases for V and 1 base for J; bases not matched to a gene: 16. CDR3 DNA: TGTGCCAGACTGTTTCGGTCTAGCGGGCGCCGGAACACCGGGGAGCTGTTTTTT. Amino acid sequence: CARLFRSSGRRNTGELFF.

This clonotype was counted ten times or more. This chain joins TRBV10-3 and TRBJ1-6; D is possibly TRBD1 (5 bases). V was shortened by 2 bases and J by 7 bases, with 9 bases between the two germline ends. Germline values: CDR1 ENHRY, CDR2 SYGVKD. There are 14 residues in the CDR3. As DNA, the CDR3 is TGTGCCATCAGTGAGGCAGGGCGGAATTCACCCCTCCACTTT. Encoded protein: CAISEAGRNSPLHF.

The genes are TRBV7-6 and TRBJ2-7; TRBD2 matches at 8 bases. The CDR3 extends over 14 amino acids. Germline assignment: CDR1 SGHVS and CDR2 FNYEAQ. V gave up 6 bases and J gave up 3 bases; unmatched junction bases: 7. Written as DNA, the CDR3 is TGTGCCAGCAGTGTCGGGGGGGGTCTCTACGAGCAGTACTTC. Translated: CASSVGGGLYEQYF.

On this clonotype: One base away lies a much larger clone, so this may be a sequencing read error. V and J are TRBV20-1 and TRBJ1-4, with D tentatively TRBD1 (6 bases). Trimming left V 4 bases short and J 6 bases short, with 12 bases between. CDR1 is DFQATT and CDR2 is SNEGSKA in the germline V gene (reference sequence). This CDR3 contains 13 residues. The CDR3 protein is CSAKGESDEKLFF. CDR3 sequence (DNA): TGCAGTGCTAAGGGGGAGTCGGATGAAAAACTGTTTTTT.

The chain recombines TRBV15 with TRBJ1-1; D may be TRBD1 (5 bases). This CDR3 is built from 15 residues. Trimming cost V 3 bases and J 2 bases, with 13 bases left between them. The germline CDR1 and CDR2 sequences are LNHNV and YYDKDF (reference sequence). The CDR3 nucleotides are TGTGCCACCAGCAGTTTAGCGGGGGGAAACACTGAAGCTTTCTTT. It specifies CATSSLAGGNTEAFF.

This clonotype was observed many times. V usage is TRBV12-3 or TRBV12-4 and J usage is TRBJ1-2, with unresolved D. This CDR3 is built from 13 residues. V gave up 2 bases and J gave up 1 base, with 5 bases separating them. The CDR3 nucleotides read TGTGCCAGCAGTTTAAGGATTAACTATGGCTACACCTTC. This gives the protein CASSLRINYGYTF.

The J gene is TRBJ2-5, the V gene TRBV5-4; weak D call: TRBD1 (6 bases). Germline-derived CDR1 and CDR2 are SGHNT and YYREEE (reference sequence). This CDR3 region has 13 residues. V shed 4 bases and J shed 4 bases, with 11 bases lying between them. CDR3 in amino acids: CASSMTGRETQYF. As DNA, the CDR3 is TGTGCCAGCAGCATGACAGGTCGAGAGACCCAGTACTTC. The variable domain in full, with the rest retrieved from reference TRBV5-4 and TRBJ2-5, is ETGVTQSPTHLIKTRGQQVTLRCSSQSGHNTVSWYQQALGQGPQFIFQYYREEENGRGNFPPRFSGLQFPNYSSELNVNALELDDSALYLCASSMTGRETQYFGPGTRLLVL.

The chain couples TRBV11-2 to TRBJ2-6, with D unresolved. Germline CDR1 and CDR2: SGHAT and FQNNGV. This CDR3 has 14 residues. The V end was cut by 1 base, the J end by 2 bases, with 3 bases between. The CDR3 DNA reads as TGTGCCAGCAGCTTAGGGACTGGGGCCAACGTCCTGACTTTC. Translation: CASSLGTGANVLTF.